Listed here are 18 T cell receptor beta chains from one sample, sequenced in a study of blood T cell repertoires in COVID-19. Assay: immunoSEQ multiplex PCR; the TCRdb copy retains only in-frame clones and omits some. Of a few hundred thousand clones listed, around 90% are singletons. Sequencing was done on a sample of peripheral blood. The origin of the receptors is a woman aged 18-29 years who had recovered from COVID-19.

The chain joins TRBV6-5 to TRBJ1-1; D remains unclear. Germline-derived CDR1 and CDR2 are MNHEY and SVGAGI. Trimming pared 5 bases from V and 1 base from J, leaving 8 bases between. This CDR3 region has 13 residues. The CDR3 loop reads CASSRPGNTEAFF. Written as DNA, the CDR3 is TGTGCCAGCAGTCGTCCAGGGAACACTGAAGCTTTCTTT.

The V and J genes are TRBV19 and TRBJ2-1; 8 bases fit TRBD2. Germline CDR1 and CDR2: LNHDA and SQIVND (reference sequence). The junction had 3 bases not matched to a gene; V was cut back by 3 bases and J by 2 bases. This CDR3 comprises 15 residues. The CDR3 region is CASSISSGTYNEQFF. The CDR3 DNA follows: TGTGCCAGTAGTATTAGTAGCGGGACCTACAATGAGCAGTTCTTC.

There are a few counts of this clone. The DNA for the CDR3 is TGCGCCAGCAGCTTGGCTACTAGCGGGAGAGGTGAGCAGTTCTTC. It encodes CASSLATSGRGEQFF. V and J are TRBV5-1 and TRBJ2-1, with 11 positions matching TRBD2. The trim removed 0 bases at V and 9 bases at J, leaving 5 bases unmatched. Germline CDR1 reads SGHRS; CDR2 reads YFSETQ. CDR3 length equals 15 residues.

The rearrangement links TRBV29-1 to TRBJ2-5; 8 nucleotides line up with TRBD2. The junction had 5 bases not matched to a gene; V was cut back by 0 bases and J by 5 bases. Germline-derived CDR1 and CDR2 are SQVTM and ANQGSEA. The CDR3 contains 14 residues. CDR3 residues: CSVEDMLAGETQYF. The DNA for the CDR3 is TGCAGCGTTGAAGATATGTTAGCGGGGGAGACCCAGTACTTC. The entire variable domain, with the rest obtained from reference TRBV29-1 and TRBJ2-5, is as follows: SAVISQKPSRDICQRGTSLTIQCQVDSQVTMMFWYRQQPGQSLTLIATANQGSEATYESGFVIDKFPISRPNLTFSTLTVSNMSPEDSSIYLCSVEDMLAGETQYFGPGTRLLVL.

This rearrangement joins TRBV6-5 to TRBJ1-2, with D unresolved. In germline, CDR1 is MNHEY, CDR2 SVGAGI. Trimming shortened V by 2 bases and J by 4 bases, and 14 bases separated the two germline ends. The CDR3 extends over 15 amino acids. CDR3 DNA: TGTGCCAGCAGTTACGACGGGGTGGGCGGCTATGGCTACACCTTC. It encodes CASSYDGVGGYGYTF.

As DNA, the CDR3 is TGTGCCAGCAGCGAAGCTCCCTCTCATACAGATACGCAGTATTTT. Protein: CASSEAPSHTDTQYF. The J gene is TRBJ2-3, the V gene TRBV7-6; no definite D call. Germline CDR1 reads SGHVS; CDR2 reads FNYEAQ. With 5 bases removed from V and 3 bases from J, the gap between germline ends came to 15 bases. The CDR3 extends over 15 amino acids. Using reference TRBV7-6 and TRBJ2-3 for the parts outside the CDR3, the full variable domain is GAGVSQSPRYKVTKRGQDVALRCDPISGHVSLYWYRQALGQGPEFLTYFNYEAQQDKSGLPNDRFSAERPEGSISTLTIQRTEQRDSAMYRCASSEAPSHTDTQYFGPGTRLTVL.

The chain combines TRBV10-3 with TRBJ2-3; D perhaps matches TRBD1 (6 bases). Trimming stripped 10 bases from V and 4 bases from J, with 18 bases between. The CDR3 extends over 14 amino acids. Germline V gives CDR1 ENHRY, CDR2 SYGVKD. DNA for the CDR3: TGTGCCAGCCGGGACAACGCAGGCCCAGATACGCAGTATTTT. This translates into CASRDNAGPDTQYF.

The CDR3 DNA follows: TGTGCCAGCCTCTTAGAGGGACAGGGGGCTGGGGCCAACGTCCTGACTTTC. This sequence encodes CASLLEGQGAGANVLTF. The chain links TRBV11-2 to TRBJ2-6, with 11 bases aligning to TRBD1. The CDR3 is 17 amino acids. The germline gives CDR1 SGHAT, CDR2 FQNNGV. Trimming at V came to 8 bases and at J to 2 bases, leaving 8 bases not matched to a gene.

This chain uses TRBV18 with TRBJ1-1; D is uncertain. There are 15 residues in the CDR3. Germline-derived CDR1 and CDR2 are KGHSH and LQKENI. With 3 bases removed from V and 7 bases from J, the gap between germline ends came to 18 bases. Written as DNA, the CDR3 is TGTGCCAGCTCACCGAACAATTTAGCCCTCGGTGAAGCTTTCTTT. It is translated as CASSPNNLALGEAFF.

The chain employs TRBV30 and TRBJ2-1; 9 bases map to TRBD2. Unmatched junction bases numbered 16, after V lost 4 bases and J lost 15 bases. The CDR3 is 14 amino acids. The V gene's germline CDR1 is GTSNPN and CDR2 SVGIG (reference sequence). CDR3 region: CAWMRISGSGGLFF. The CDR3 DNA reads TGTGCCTGGATGCGGATCTCCGGTAGCGGGGGTCTGTTCTTC.

The chain links TRBV9 to TRBJ2-3; 11 bases map to TRBD2. The CDR3 contains 17 residues. The ends lost 0 bases at V and 2 bases at J; junction bases unmatched: 5. CDR1 is SGDLS, CDR2 YYNGEE, per germline. The CDR3 DNA sequence: TGTGCCAGCAGCGTAGAAGGGACTAGCGGATTCACAGATACGCAGTATTTT. Its protein product is CASSVEGTSGFTDTQYF.

J is TRBJ1-2 and V is TRBV5-1, with TRBD1 matching 7 bases. This CDR3 is 15 amino acids long. The ends lost 3 bases at V and 8 bases at J; junction bases unmatched: 13. The germline CDR1 and CDR2 sequences are SGHRS and YFSETQ. The CDR3 here is CASSSSYRGVQGYTF. The CDR3 nucleotides read TGCGCCAGCAGCTCGTCCTACAGGGGCGTCCAGGGCTACACCTTC.

The genes are TRBV11-2 and TRBJ2-2; D gene ambiguous. This CDR3 comprises 15 residues. CDR1 and CDR2 (germline): SGHAT, FQNNGV. Trimming cost V 3 bases and J 3 bases, with 11 bases left between them. This CDR3 is CASSFFHLDTGELFF. The CDR3 nucleotides read TGTGCCAGCAGCTTTTTCCACTTGGACACCGGGGAGCTGTTTTTT.

The V gene is TRBV6-5, the J gene TRBJ1-6, with D possibly being TRBD1 (5 bases). CDR3 length: 14 amino acids. Trimming removed 6 bases at V and 9 bases at J, with 15 bases between. The germline CDR1 and CDR2 sequences are MNHEY and SVGAGI. In DNA, the CDR3 is TGTGCCAGCAGCCTAGGGGTAATGAGTTCACCCCTCCACTTT. Its translation: CASSLGVMSSPLHF.

The chain uses TRBV28 and TRBJ2-5; D remains unclear. Per the germline V gene, CDR1 is MDHEN and CDR2 is SYDVKM. CDR3 length: 14 residues. The V end lost 10 bases, the J end lost 0 bases, and 15 bases lay between the germline ends. The CDR3 bases are TGTGCCACGAACCCCCGGGTTAACCAAGAGACCCAGTACTTC. Translation: CATNPRVNQETQYF.

This sequence joins TRBV10-2 and TRBJ1-5; unclear D gene. V lost 3 bases, J lost 0 bases, and 6 bases lay in between. CDR3 size: 14 residues. Germline V gene data show CDR1 as WSHSY and CDR2 as SAAADI. CDR3 region: CASSDGYSNQPQHF. The CDR3 DNA reads as TGCGCCAGCAGTGACGGTTATAGCAATCAGCCCCAGCATTTT.

This clone was found a few times. V is TRBV7-2 and J is TRBJ2-1; TRBD2 might be the D (7 bases). The CDR3 is 14 amino acids. Trimming pared 3 bases from V and 7 bases from J, leaving 13 bases between. CDR1 is SGHTA, CDR2 FQGNSA, per germline. The CDR3 DNA follows: TGTGCCAGCAGCTTGGGGGGGGCTATTAATGAGCAGTTCTTC. Translating it yields CASSLGGAINEQFF. Full variable domain (missing parts from reference TRBV7-2 and TRBJ2-1): GAGVSQSPSNKVTEKGKDVELRCDPISGHTALYWYRQSLGQGLEFLIYFQGNSAPDKSGLPSDRFSAERTGGSVSTLTIQRTQQEDSAVYLCASSLGGAINEQFFGPGTRLTVL.

This chain links TRBV7-2 with TRBJ2-2, with D perhaps matching TRBD2 (5 bases). The CDR3 spans 17 residues. V lost 5 bases and J 3 bases, leaving 19 bases between the germline ends. Germline lookup yields CDR1 SGHTA and CDR2 FQGNSA. Here the CDR3 DNA reads TGTGCCAGCAGCCCACCCCGAGGGCGCGGATACACCGGGGAGCTGTTTTTT. It specifies CASSPPRGRGYTGELFF.